This T cell receptor (beta chain) was captured in a study of T cell repertoires in cytomegalovirus infection. Study background: It can be stated that public TCR beta signatures indicated CMV infection as well as a matching HLA type.

One entry per CDR3 protein, called by TCRdb with MiXCR from the reads. The sample holds about 150,000 distinct CDR3 sequences; about a quarter are singletons and the top ten take 9.5% to 13%. As to this clonotype: Its target is unknown. A read error may be the cause here, since a much bigger clone is one base away.

V was cut by 9 bases and J by 4 bases, with 16 bases left in between. Looked up from germline, CDR1 is SNHLY and CDR2 is FYNNEI. CDR3 length: 14 residues. General observations from the study: The ex vivo response was dominated by HLA-C-restricted CMV-specific TCR beta clonotypes. People with CMV and the relevant HLA were identified by cumulative public TCR beta family frequency.

The rearrangement joins TRBV2 to TRBJ1-5, with D perhaps matching TRBD1 (5 bases). The source is a human donor in good health (CMV status not recorded). Some clones in this sample may be carry-over from other donors' samples. Sequencing was carried out using PBMCs. CDR3 DNA sequence: TGTGCCAGTCACTTGACAGAGGGAAATCAGCCCCAGCATTTT. This translates into CASHLTEGNQPQHF. The variable domain in full, with the rest retrieved from reference TRBV2 and TRBJ1-5, is EPEVTQTPSHQVTQMGQEVILRCVPISNHLYFYWYRQILGQKVEFLVSFYNNEISEKSEIFDDQFSVERPDGSNFTLKIRSTKLEDSAMYFCASHLTEGNQPQHFGDGTRLSIL.